The 24 T cell receptor beta chains given below trace back to one sample, sequenced in a study of identical twins. Each CDR3 protein is one row after TCRdb ran MiXCR on the 5' RACE reads. The sample carries roughly 250,000 distinct CDR3 sequences, about 14% recorded once. Sequenced: memory (CD45RO+) T cells sorted from blood. The receptors derive from a woman in her late teens or twenties in good health.

This clonotype came up a few times. The chain uses TRBV27 and TRBJ2-2, with unresolved D. From germline, CDR1 is MNHEY and CDR2 SMNVEV (reference sequence). V lost 5 bases to trimming and J lost 1 base, with 8 bases between them. CDR3 length: 14 amino acids. The DNA for the CDR3 is TGTGCCAGCAGTCCGAGTATGAACACCGGGGAGCTGTTTTTT. This encodes CASSPSMNTGELFF.

V usage is TRBV6-1 and J usage is TRBJ2-7; D is undetermined. V lost 6 bases and J lost 2, with 14 bases in between. The length of the CDR3 is 14 residues. Germline assignment: CDR1 MNHNS and CDR2 SASEGT. In DNA form, the CDR3 reads TGTGCCAGCAGCCCCCCCCTCCGACCCTACGAGCAGTACTTC. Translated, it gives CASSPPLRPYEQYF.

The chain joins TRBV7-3 to TRBJ2-5; D not resolved. Deletions cut 5 bases from V and 6 bases from J, with 13 bases between. Per the germline V gene, CDR1 is SGHTA and CDR2 is FQGTGA. CDR3 size: 13 residues. The DNA of the CDR3 is TGTGCCAGCAGCCCGGGCCCCACACAGACCCAGTACTTC. The encoded protein is CASSPGPTQTQYF.

This clonotype was seen more than once but under ten times. The chain joins TRBV29-1 to TRBJ2-3; 7 bases are a match to TRBD2. V was pared by 0 bases and J by 3 bases, with 9 bases of the junction left unmatched. Germline lookup yields CDR1 SQVTM and CDR2 ANQGSEA. This CDR3 comprises 16 residues. CDR3: CSVEDRREVNTDTQYF. In nucleotides, the CDR3 is TGCAGCGTTGAAGATCGCCGGGAGGTTAATACAGATACGCAGTATTTT.

This clonotype has a single count. The rearrangement links TRBV6-5 to TRBJ2-7; a weak D match, TRBD2 (5 bases). The CDR3 runs to 18 residues. Trimming removed 0 bases at V and 0 bases at J, with 18 bases between. Germline V gene lookup returns CDR1 MNHEY and CDR2 SVGAGI. The CDR3 DNA is TGTGCCAGCAGTTACTCCCTACTTCGCGGAGGAGACTCCTACGAGCAGTACTTC. Translated: CASSYSLLRGGDSYEQYF.

This clonotype was counted only a few times. This chain uses TRBV7-2 with TRBJ2-7; perhaps TRBD2 as D (6 bases). Trimming took off 5 bases at V and 6 bases at J, with 20 bases between the two ends. The CDR3 runs 15 residues. Germline CDR1 and CDR2: SGHTA and FQGNSA. CDR3: CASSLGGTYVVEQYF. The CDR3 nucleotides read TGTGCCAGCAGCCTTGGCGGGACTTACGTTGTCGAGCAGTACTTC.

V gene TRBV7-6 combines with J gene TRBJ2-1; 11 nucleotides agree with TRBD2. The CDR3 is 17 amino acids. V gave up 1 base and J gave up 7 bases; unmatched junction bases: 9. The germline gives CDR1 SGHVS, CDR2 FNYEAQ. CDR3 region: CASSLVADSGGANEQFF. CDR3 DNA: TGTGCCAGCAGCTTAGTAGCGGATAGCGGGGGGGCGAATGAGCAGTTCTTC.

The gene calls are TRBV20-1 and TRBJ2-3; D could derive from TRBD1 or TRBD2 (5 bases each). This CDR3 contains 13 residues. V lost 6 bases and J 3 bases, leaving 13 bases between the germline ends. Germline assignment: CDR1 DFQATT and CDR2 SNEGSKA (reference sequence). The CDR3, as DNA: TGCAGTGCCCTTCCGGGACCAACAGATACGCAGTATTTT. Residues: CSALPGPTDTQYF.

In this sample, this clonotype turned up a few times. The gene calls are TRBV2 and TRBJ2-7, with D perhaps TRBD1 (6 bases). CDR1 SNHLY and CDR2 FYNNEI come from the germline V gene. CDR3 size: 12 residues. Trimming pared 11 bases from V and 2 bases from J, leaving 13 bases between. As DNA, the CDR3 is TGTGCCGGGGGACAAGGAGCCTACGAGCAGTACTTC. Amino acids: CAGGQGAYEQYF. The variable domain in full, with the rest retrieved from reference TRBV2 and TRBJ2-7, is EPEVTQTPSHQVTQMGQEVILRCVPISNHLYFYWYRQILGQKVEFLVSFYNNEISEKSEIFDDQFSVERPDGSNFTLKIRSTKLEDSAMYFCAGGQGAYEQYFGPGTRLTVT.

The CDR3 bases are TGCGCCAGCAGGGCCGGGACAGGGACAGGCGAGCAGTACTTC. This encodes CASRAGTGTGEQYF. V usage is TRBV10-1 and J usage is TRBJ2-7; TRBD1 matches at 9 bases. The germline gives CDR1 WNHNN, CDR2 SYGVQD (reference sequence). The CDR3 totals 14 residues. J lost 6 bases, V lost 6 bases, and 9 bases had no gene match.

This rearrangement joins TRBV20-1 to TRBJ1-1; D remains unclear. CDR3 length equals 11 residues. Germline CDR1 DFQATT, CDR2 SNEGSKA (reference sequence). Trimming removed 1 base from V and 6 bases from J, with 6 bases in between. Here the CDR3 DNA reads TGCAGTGCTAGAGTGGGTCCTGAAGCTTTCTTT. Residues: CSARVGPEAFF.

The table lists this clonotype with a few counts. V gene TRBV15 combines with J gene TRBJ2-3; the match to TRBD2 covers 8 bases. CDR1 and CDR2 (germline): LNHNV, YYDKDF (reference sequence). Trimming at V came to 3 bases and at J to 6 bases, leaving 5 bases not matched to a gene. This CDR3 spans 14 amino acids. This CDR3 is CATSSLRGGDTQYF. The CDR3 bases are TGTGCCACCAGCAGTCTACGGGGGGGTGATACGCAGTATTTT. Drawing the rest from reference TRBV15 and TRBJ2-3, the complete variable domain is DAMVIQNPRYQVTQFGKPVTLSCSQTLNHNVMYWYQQKSSQAPKLLFHYYDKDFNNEADTPDNFQSRRPNTSFCFLDIRSPGLGDTAMYLCATSSLRGGDTQYFGPGTRLTVL.

A few counts support this clonotype. The chain couples TRBV12-3 or TRBV12-4 to TRBJ2-7; D may be TRBD2 (7 bases). This CDR3 has 12 amino acids. V lost 9 bases and J lost 4, with 13 bases in between. The CDR3 DNA sequence: TGTGCCAGTCGGAAGGGGGGGTACGAGCAGTACTTC. Residues: CASRKGGYEQYF.

In its sample, this clonotype was seen a few times. This rearrangement joins TRBV11-2 to TRBJ2-6, with TRBD2 as a possible D gene (6 bases). The V gene's germline CDR1 is SGHAT and CDR2 FQNNGV. Trimming cost V 4 bases and J 4 bases, with 26 bases left between them. The CDR3 has 20 amino acids. CDR3 sequence reads: CASSSRGWRETSIGANVLTF. DNA for the CDR3: TGTGCCAGCAGCTCCCGTGGGTGGCGGGAAACTTCTATCGGGGCCAACGTCCTGACTTTC.

V gene TRBV5-4 combines with J gene TRBJ2-7, with 7 bases lining up with TRBD2. Germline CDR1 is SGHNT and CDR2 is YYREEE (reference sequence). The CDR3 spans 15 residues. Unmatched junction bases numbered 7, after V lost 4 bases and J lost 0 bases. CDR3: CASSPSSGPSYEQYF. The CDR3 bases are TGTGCCAGCAGCCCTTCTAGCGGACCCTCCTACGAGCAGTACTTC.

The chain is built from TRBV7-9 and TRBJ2-4; D is unclear. CDR1 and CDR2 (germline): SEHNR, FQNEAQ (reference sequence). This CDR3 has 13 residues. The V and J ends lost 1 base and 7 bases respectively, with 8 bases between them. CDR3 loop: CASSLDSLNIQYF. The CDR3 DNA reads TGTGCCAGCAGCTTAGATTCTCTGAACATTCAGTACTTC.

The sample holds one count of this clonotype. The V call is TRBV9, the J call TRBJ2-5; D not certain. Germline V CDR1 and CDR2: SGDLS, YYNGEE. Trimming left V 0 bases short and J 0 bases short, with 15 bases between. This CDR3 comprises 17 residues. DNA of the CDR3: TGTGCCAGCAGCGTAGCCCCCCGTGTGGCGCACCAAGAGACCCAGTACTTC. Its translation: CASSVAPRVAHQETQYF.

This clonotype was detected many times. This rearrangement joins TRBV2 to TRBJ2-3, with D hard to call. This CDR3 has 14 residues. Germline V gene lookup returns CDR1 SNHLY and CDR2 FYNNEI. Trimming stripped 8 bases from V and 4 bases from J, with 16 bases between. The CDR3 here is CASGVSHEADTQYF. CDR3 coding DNA: TGTGCCAGCGGGGTCTCCCATGAAGCAGATACGCAGTATTTT.

This clonotype was counted a single time. The chain links TRBV27 to TRBJ1-6, with TRBD1 matching 7 bases. Trimming at V came to 6 bases and at J to 6 bases, leaving 5 bases not matched to a gene. The CDR3 spans 14 residues. Germline-derived CDR1 and CDR2 are MNHEY and SMNVEV (reference sequence). CDR3: CASRQGPTNSPLHF. The CDR3 bases are TGTGCCAGCAGACAGGGGCCCACTAATTCACCCCTCCACTTT.

The chain carries TRBV2 and TRBJ2-1, with 7 bases aligning to TRBD2. Germline V gives CDR1 SNHLY, CDR2 FYNNEI. This CDR3 has 13 residues. The V segment lost 7 bases and the J segment 6 bases; nucleotides outside the gene matches: 6. The CDR3 DNA follows: TGTGCCAGCACCCTAGCGGCGACCAATGAGCAGTTCTTC. Its translation: CASTLAATNEQFF.

There are a few counts of this clonotype. The chain combines TRBV7-2 with TRBJ2-5; the match to TRBD2 covers 10 bases. Trimming at V came to 1 base and at J to 2 bases, leaving 4 bases not matched to a gene. CDR1 and CDR2 from the germline V gene are SGHTA and FQGNSA. This CDR3 region has 16 residues. CDR3 sequence: CASSLVTSGKQETQYF. In DNA, the CDR3 is TGTGCCAGCAGCTTAGTAACTAGCGGGAAGCAAGAGACCCAGTACTTC. The full variable domain, with the rest looked up from reference TRBV7-2 and TRBJ2-5, is GAGVSQSPSNKVTEKGKDVELRCDPISGHTALYWYRQSLGQGLEFLIYFQGNSAPDKSGLPSDRFSAERTGGSVSTLTIQRTQQEDSAVYLCASSLVTSGKQETQYFGPGTRLLVL.

This clonotype turned up a few times. CDR3 amino acids: CASSPPRPQGAHEQYF. CDR3 coding DNA: TGTGCCAGCTCACCACCGCGCCCACAGGGGGCCCACGAGCAGTACTTC. This chain links TRBV18 with TRBJ2-7, with 9 bases that match TRBD1. This CDR3 has 16 residues. Trimming cost V 0 bases and J 5 bases; bases outside gene matches: 8. CDR1 and CDR2 (germline): KGHSH, LQKENI.

This chain uses TRBV19 with TRBJ2-6, with D tentatively TRBD1 (6 bases). CDR1 LNHDA and CDR2 SQIVND come from the germline V gene (reference sequence). V shed 5 bases and J shed 2 bases, with 10 bases lying between them. The CDR3 runs 15 residues. CDR3 protein: CASSPRTAGANVLTF. CDR3 coding DNA: TGTGCCAGTAGTCCGCGGACAGCTGGGGCCAACGTCCTGACTTTC.

The CDR3 DNA reads as TGCGCCAGCAGCCCCGTAACGGGGGCGGACCTCTATGGCTACACCTTC. This sequence encodes CASSPVTGADLYGYTF. The genes are TRBV5-1 and TRBJ1-2, with D perhaps matching TRBD1 (6 bases). V gave up 4 bases and J gave up 4 bases, with 20 bases separating them. The CDR3 has 16 residues. CDR1 and CDR2 (germline): SGHRS, YFSETQ.